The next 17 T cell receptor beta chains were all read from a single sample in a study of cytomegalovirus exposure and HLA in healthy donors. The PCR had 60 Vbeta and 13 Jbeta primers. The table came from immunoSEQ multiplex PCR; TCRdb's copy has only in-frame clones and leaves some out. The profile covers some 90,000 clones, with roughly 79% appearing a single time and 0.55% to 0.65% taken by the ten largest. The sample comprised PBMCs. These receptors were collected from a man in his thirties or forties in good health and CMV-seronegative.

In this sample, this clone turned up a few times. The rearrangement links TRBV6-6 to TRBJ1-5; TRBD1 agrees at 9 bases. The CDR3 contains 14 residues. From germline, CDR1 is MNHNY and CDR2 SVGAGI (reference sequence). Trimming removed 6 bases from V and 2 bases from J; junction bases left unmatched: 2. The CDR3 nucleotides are TGTGCCAGCAGGAGGGACAGGGGCAATCAGCCCCAGCATTTT. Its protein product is CASRRDRGNQPQHF.

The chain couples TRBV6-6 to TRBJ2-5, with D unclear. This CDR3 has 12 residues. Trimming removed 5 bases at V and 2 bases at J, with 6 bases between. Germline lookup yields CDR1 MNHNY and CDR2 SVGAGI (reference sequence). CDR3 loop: CASSQLQETQYF. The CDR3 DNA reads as TGTGCCAGCAGTCAGTTACAAGAGACCCAGTACTTC.

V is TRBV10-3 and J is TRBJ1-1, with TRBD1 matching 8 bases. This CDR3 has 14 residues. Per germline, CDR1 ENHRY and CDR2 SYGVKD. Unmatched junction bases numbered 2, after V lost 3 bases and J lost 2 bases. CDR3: CAISETGGNTEAFF. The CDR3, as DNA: TGTGCCATCAGTGAAACAGGGGGAAACACTGAAGCTTTCTTT.

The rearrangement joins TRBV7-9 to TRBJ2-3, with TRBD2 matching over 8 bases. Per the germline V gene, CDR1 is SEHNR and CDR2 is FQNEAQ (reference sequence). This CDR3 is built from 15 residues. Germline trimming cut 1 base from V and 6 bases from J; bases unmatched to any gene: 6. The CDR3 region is CASSLGGGPRDTQYF. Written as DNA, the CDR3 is TGTGCCAGCAGCTTAGGCGGGGGGCCGCGGGATACGCAGTATTTT.

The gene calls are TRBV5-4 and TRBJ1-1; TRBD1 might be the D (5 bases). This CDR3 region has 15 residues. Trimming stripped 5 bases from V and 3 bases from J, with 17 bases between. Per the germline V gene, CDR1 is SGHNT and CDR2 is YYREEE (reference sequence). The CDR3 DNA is TGTGCCAGCAGTCTCCGCGGGGGGATCGACACTGAAGCTTTCTTT. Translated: CASSLRGGIDTEAFF.

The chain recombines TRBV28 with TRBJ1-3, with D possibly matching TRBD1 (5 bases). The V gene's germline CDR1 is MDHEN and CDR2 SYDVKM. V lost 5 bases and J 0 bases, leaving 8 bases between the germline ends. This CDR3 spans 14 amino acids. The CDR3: CASSDSLSGNTIYF. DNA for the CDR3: TGTGCCAGCAGTGACAGTCTCTCTGGAAACACCATATATTTT. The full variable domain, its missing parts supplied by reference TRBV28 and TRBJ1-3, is DVKVTQSSRYLVKRTGEKVFLECVQDMDHENMFWYRQDPGLGLRLIYFSYDVKMKEKGDIPEGYSVSREKKERFSLILESASTNQTSMYLCASSDSLSGNTIYFGEGSWLTVV.

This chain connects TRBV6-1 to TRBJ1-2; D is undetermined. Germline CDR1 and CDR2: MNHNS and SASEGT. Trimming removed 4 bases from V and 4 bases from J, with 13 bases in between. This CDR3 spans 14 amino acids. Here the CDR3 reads CASSVSGVVYGYTF. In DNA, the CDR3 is TGTGCCAGCAGTGTGTCGGGTGTTGTCTATGGCTACACCTTC.

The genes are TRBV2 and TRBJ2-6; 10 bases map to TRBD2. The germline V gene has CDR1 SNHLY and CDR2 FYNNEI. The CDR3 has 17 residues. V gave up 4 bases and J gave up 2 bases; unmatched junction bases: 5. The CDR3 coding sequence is TGTGCCAGCAGTGGGGGCCTAGCGGGAGCTGGGGCCAACGTCCTGACTTTC. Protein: CASSGGLAGAGANVLTF.

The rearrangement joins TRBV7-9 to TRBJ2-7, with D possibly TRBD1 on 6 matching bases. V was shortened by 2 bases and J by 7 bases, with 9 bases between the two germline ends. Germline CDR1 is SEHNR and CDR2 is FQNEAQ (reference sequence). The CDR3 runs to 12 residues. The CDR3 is CASSLQGGEQYF. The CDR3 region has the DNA TGTGCCAGCAGCTTACAAGGGGGTGAGCAGTACTTC. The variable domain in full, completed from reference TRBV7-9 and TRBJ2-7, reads DTGVSQNPRHKITKRGQNVTFRCDPISEHNRLYWYRQTLGQGPEFLTYFQNEAQLEKSRLLSDRFSAERPKGSFSTLEIQRTEQGDSAMYLCASSLQGGEQYFGPGTRLTVT.

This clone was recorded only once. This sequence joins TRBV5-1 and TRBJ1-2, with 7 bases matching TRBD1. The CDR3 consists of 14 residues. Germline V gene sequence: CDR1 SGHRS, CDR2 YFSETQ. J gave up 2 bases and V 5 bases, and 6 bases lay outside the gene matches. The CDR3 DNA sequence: TGCGCCAGCAGAAGGACAGGAATAAACTATGGCTACACCTTC. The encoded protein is CASRRTGINYGYTF.

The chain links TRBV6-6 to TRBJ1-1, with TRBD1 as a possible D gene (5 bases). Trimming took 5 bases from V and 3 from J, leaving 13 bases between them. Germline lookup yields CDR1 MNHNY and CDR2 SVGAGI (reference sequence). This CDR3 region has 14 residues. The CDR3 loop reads CASSNAQGYTEAFF. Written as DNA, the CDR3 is TGTGCCAGCAGTAACGCCCAGGGTTACACTGAAGCTTTCTTT.

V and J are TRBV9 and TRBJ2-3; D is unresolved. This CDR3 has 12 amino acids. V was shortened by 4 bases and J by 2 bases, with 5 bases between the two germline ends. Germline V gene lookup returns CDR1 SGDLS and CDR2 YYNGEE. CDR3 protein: CASSSHTDTQYF. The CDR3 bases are TGTGCCAGCAGCTCACACACAGATACGCAGTATTTT.

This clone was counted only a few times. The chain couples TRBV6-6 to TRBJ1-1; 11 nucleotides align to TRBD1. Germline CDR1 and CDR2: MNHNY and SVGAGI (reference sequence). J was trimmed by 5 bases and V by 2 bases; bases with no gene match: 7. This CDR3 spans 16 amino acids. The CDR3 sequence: CASSYPGQGVRTEAFF. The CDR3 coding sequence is TGTGCCAGCAGTTACCCGGGACAGGGGGTACGGACTGAAGCTTTCTTT.

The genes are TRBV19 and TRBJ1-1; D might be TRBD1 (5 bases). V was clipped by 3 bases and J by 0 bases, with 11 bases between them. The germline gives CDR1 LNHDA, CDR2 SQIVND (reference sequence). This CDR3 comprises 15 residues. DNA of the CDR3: TGTGCCAGTAGTATGCGGGGGAGCATGAACACTGAAGCTTTCTTT. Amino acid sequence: CASSMRGSMNTEAFF.

CDR3 in amino acids: CASSPTGGMNTEAFF. The CDR3 DNA reads TGTGCCAGCAGCCCGACAGGGGGCATGAACACTGAAGCTTTCTTT. The V and J genes are TRBV11-2 and TRBJ1-1; 10 bases map to TRBD1. CDR1 is SGHAT and CDR2 is FQNNGV in the germline V gene. Germline trimming cut 5 bases from V and 0 bases from J; bases unmatched to any gene: 3. The CDR3 has 15 residues.

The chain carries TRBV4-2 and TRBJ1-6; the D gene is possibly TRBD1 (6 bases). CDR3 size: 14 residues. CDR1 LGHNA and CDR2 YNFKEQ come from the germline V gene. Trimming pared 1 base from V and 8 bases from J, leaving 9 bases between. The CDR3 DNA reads TGTGCCAGCAGCCAAGGGGGGCGCGATTCACCCCTCCACTTT. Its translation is CASSQGGRDSPLHF.

CDR3 sequence (DNA): TGCAGCCTACTAGACTCCGCTAACTATGGCTACACCTTC. Protein: CSLLDSANYGYTF. The genes are TRBV29-1 and TRBJ1-2; no clear D gene. The CDR3 runs 13 residues. Trimming left V 8 bases short and J 0 bases short, with 13 bases between. Germline assignment: CDR1 SQVTM and CDR2 ANQGSEA.